This passage covers 10 T cell receptor beta chains from one sample sequenced in a study of spatial heterogeneity in lung cancer. Points from the study as a whole: Counts of expanded intratumoral alpha and beta TCRs tracked tumor mutation counts.

Antigens of these TCRs are unknown. One entry per CDR3 protein, called by TCRdb with MiXCR from the 5' RACE reads. Of more than 10,000 distinct CDR3 sequences in the sample, about 12% are singletons; the top ten hold around 14%. The time point was: sample taken at primary tumor resection. Source: lung tumor tissue, taken at surgery. The receptors here all came from a female donor with early-stage non-small cell lung cancer.

This clonotype was found a few times. The chain employs TRBV7-2 and TRBJ2-7, with 8 bases that match TRBD1. V lost 4 bases, J lost 4 bases, and 9 bases stayed unmatched. There are 15 residues in the CDR3. Germline V gene sequence: CDR1 SGHTA, CDR2 FQGNSA. The CDR3 loop is CASSYQPTGDYEQYF. The CDR3 nucleotides are TGTGCCAGCAGCTACCAACCGACAGGGGATTACGAGCAGTACTTC. Based on the CDR3 plus reference TRBV7-2 and TRBJ2-7, the full variable domain is GAGVSQSPSNKVTEKGKDVELRCDPISGHTALYWYRQSLGQGLEFLIYFQGNSAPDKSGLPSDRFSAERTGGSVSTLTIQRTQQEDSAVYLCASSYQPTGDYEQYFGPGTRLTVT.

This clonotype was picked up a small number of times. V gene TRBV20-1 combines with J gene TRBJ2-1; 11 bases match TRBD2. Germline V CDR1 and CDR2: DFQATT, SNEGSKA (reference sequence). CDR3 length: 17 residues. V lost 0 bases to trimming and J lost 8 bases; unmatched junction nucleotides: 12. CDR3 bases: TGCAGTGCTAGAGATTGGAGACTAGCGGGACGTGGCGATGAGCAGTTCTTC. Protein: CSARDWRLAGRGDEQFF.

The V gene is TRBV10-3, the J gene TRBJ1-2; the D gene is possibly TRBD1 (6 bases). Trimming left V 0 bases short and J 4 bases short, with 9 bases between. The CDR3 has 14 residues. The germline CDR1 and CDR2 sequences are ENHRY and SYGVKD. DNA for the CDR3: TGTGCCATCAGTGAGTCGATCAGGGGCTATGGCTACACCTTC. Translation: CAISESIRGYGYTF.

By frequency in the sample, this clonotype is medium-sized. The chain employs TRBV5-6 and TRBJ2-1, with a possible D match to TRBD2 (5 bases). This CDR3 has 12 residues. Germline-derived CDR1 and CDR2 are SGHDT and YYEEEE. V was shortened by 4 bases and J by 6 bases, with 8 bases between the two germline ends. The CDR3 region has the DNA TGTGCCAGCAGCCTACTAGGCAATGAGCAGTTCTTC. As protein: CASSLLGNEQFF.

Notes on this clonotype: This could be a read error, since a much larger clone is one nucleotide away. The V gene is TRBV27, the J gene TRBJ1-1, with a tentative D call TRBD1 (6 bases). Germline V gene data show CDR1 as MNHEY and CDR2 as SMNVEV (reference sequence). V was cut by 4 bases and J by 11 bases, with 17 bases left in between. The CDR3 length is 13 residues. The CDR3 DNA follows: TGTGCCAGCAGTTACCGACAGGTGGCTTATGCTTTCTTT. It codes for CASSYRQVAYAFF.

The CDR3 spells CASSLRGGTGELFF. The CDR3 region has the DNA TGTGCCAGCAGTCTAAGGGGCGGAACCGGGGAGCTGTTTTTT. This chain joins TRBV3-1 and TRBJ2-2; a possible D gene is TRBD1 (5 bases). Germline V lookup: CDR1 LGHDT, CDR2 YNNKEL (reference sequence). V was shortened by 6 bases and J by 5 bases, with 13 bases between the two germline ends. The CDR3 totals 14 residues.

The rearrangement links TRBV28 to TRBJ2-3, with TRBD2 matching 9 bases. Germline trimming cut 7 bases from V and 5 bases from J; bases unmatched to any gene: 16. This CDR3 spans 17 amino acids. Looked up from germline, CDR1 is MDHEN and CDR2 is SYDVKM. CDR3: CASTPLWAGGREDTQYF. DNA of the CDR3: TGTGCCAGCACCCCATTGTGGGCGGGAGGGAGAGAAGATACGCAGTATTTT.

J is TRBJ2-7 and V is TRBV7-2, with D maybe TRBD1 (5 bases). This CDR3 contains 14 residues. Deletions cut 1 base from V and 6 bases from J, with 13 bases between. Germline assignment: CDR1 SGHTA and CDR2 FQGNSA. DNA for the CDR3: TGTGCCAGCAGCTTAGTAGGGGCCCTAGGCGAGCAGTACTTC. This sequence encodes CASSLVGALGEQYF.

The chain uses TRBV4-3 and TRBJ2-1, with D unclear. This CDR3 contains 15 residues. V was pared by 4 bases and J by 6 bases, with 16 bases between. Germline loops: CDR1 LGHNA, CDR2 YSLEER. CDR3 coding DNA: TGCGCCAGCAGCCTCACGGTTGGGTATTTCAATGAGCAGTTCTTC. This gives the protein CASSLTVGYFNEQFF.

The V gene is TRBV20-1, the J gene TRBJ2-3, with 12 bases fitting TRBD2. Germline CDR1 and CDR2: DFQATT and SNEGSKA (reference sequence). This CDR3 has 17 residues. With V trimmed by 2 bases and J by 1 base, 7 bases remained unmatched. This CDR3 reads CSARLPRTSGGTDTQYF. In nucleotides, the CDR3 is TGCAGTGCTAGATTGCCCCGGACTAGCGGGGGCACAGATACGCAGTATTTT.